A selection of T cell receptor beta chains follows, all from one sample in a study of shared clonotypes between healthy human individuals. Assay used: immunoSEQ multiplex PCR; TCRdb lists only in-frame clones, some missing. The profile shows some 2.1 million clones, about 94% of them singletons. Sequenced: naive CD8+ T cells sorted from blood. The receptor set was obtained from a man aged 18 to 29 in good health. CDR3s include the opening cysteine and the closing phenylalanine or tryptophan. The D gene is left open where the match is weak. Clone sizes are given selectively: once, few, many, or a class where the clone is expanded.

size | J | D | V | DNA | CDR3
. | TRBJ2-7 | TRBD1 | TRBV5-5 | TGTGCCAGCAGCCCATGGACAGGGTCAGGGGGAAACGAGCAGTACTTC | CASSPWTGSGGNEQYF
. | TRBJ2-3 | TRBD2 | TRBV13 | TGTGCCAGCAGCCTTCCCAGCGGGAGCTCAGATACGCAGTATTTT | CASSLPSGSSDTQYF
once | TRBJ2-5 | . | TRBV6-5 | TGTGCCAGCAGTGCATTACAGGGTCAAGAGACCCAGTACTTC | CASSALQGQETQYF
. | TRBJ2-1 | . | TRBV28 | TGTGCCAGCCAAAGCCGTTCAGGACGTTCCTACAATGAGCAGTTCTTC | CASQSRSGRSYNEQFF
. | TRBJ1-5 | TRBD1 | TRBV29-1 | TGCAGCGTGGAGTTCGGGACAGGGGCTGGCAATCAGCCCCAGCATTTT | CSVEFGTGAGNQPQHF
. | TRBJ1-2 | . | TRBV7-2 | TGTGCCAGCAGCCCAGACATGGCCAGGGGCTATGGCTACACCTTC | CASSPDMARGYGYTF
. | TRBJ2-1 | . | TRBV2 | TGTGCCAGCAGTCCTACTTTGGCTGAGCAGTTCTTC | CASSPTLAEQFF
. | TRBJ2-2 | . | TRBV4-1 | TGCGCCAGCAGCAGACGGACCGGGGAGCTGTTTTTT | CASSRRTGELFF
. | TRBJ2-1 | TRBD2 | TRBV5-6 | TGTGCCAGCAGCCAACTAGCGGGGACAAACAATGAGCAGTTCTTC | CASSQLAGTNNEQFF
. | TRBJ1-4 | . | TRBV2 | TGTGCCAGCAGTGATGATTCGGCAGGGTATGAAAAACTGTTTTTT | CASSDDSAGYEKLFF
. | TRBJ1-1 | . | TRBV27 | TGTGCCAGCAGTGACTTCGGCACTGAAGCTTTCTTT | CASSDFGTEAFF
once | TRBJ2-7 | TRBD2 | TRBV7-9 | TGTGCCAGCAGCTTCGTCCGGGGGGTGGCCTACGAGCAGTACTTC | CASSFVRGVAYEQYF
few | TRBJ2-7 | . | TRBV6-6 | TGTGCCAGCAGTTACTCAAACTACGAGCAGTACTTC | CASSYSNYEQYF